A selection of T cell receptor beta chains follows, all from one sample in a study of cytomegalovirus exposure and HLA in healthy donors. Profiling relied on immunoSEQ multiplex PCR, and the TCRdb table lists in-frame clones only, not all of them. The table includes hundreds of thousands of clones, under 70% detected once. The sequencing input was PBMCs. Receptor source: a man between 35 and 55 years old in good health and CMV-seropositive. Each CDR3 is given with its conserved first and last residue. The D gene is left open where the match is weak. Size is stated for part of the rows, as once, few or many counts, or as a class when the clone is expanded.

TRBV28	once	NA	14	TRBJ1-1	TGTGCCAGCAGCCCCGGGACTCTGAACACTGAAGCTTTCTTT	CASSPGTLNTEAFF
TRBV4-2	few	NA	14	TRBJ2-7	TGTGCCAGCAGCCAAGACGGAGGGTCCTACGAGCAGTACTTC	CASSQDGGSYEQYF
TRBV2	NA	TRBD1	16	TRBJ1-1	TGTGCCAGCAGTCGGACCTACAGGGGATCGAACACTGAAGCTTTCTTT	CASSRTYRGSNTEAFF
TRBV19	NA	TRBD2	12	TRBJ2-7	TGTGCCAGTAGTAGGGGGGGTGACGAGCAGTACTTC	CASSRGGDEQYF
TRBV4-1	few	NA	15	TRBJ1-5	TGCGCCAGCAGCCAACAGGACAGTTTTGAACAGCCCCAGCATTTT	CASSQQDSFEQPQHF
TRBV4-1	NA	NA	16	TRBJ1-5	TGCGCCAGCAGCCAAGCGGATCGGGGGGCCAGGCAGCCCCAGCATTTT	CASSQADRGARQPQHF
TRBV11-2	NA	NA	15	TRBJ2-7	TGTGCCAGCAGCTTAATGGCGGTAAATGGGTACGAGCAGTACTTC	CASSLMAVNGYEQYF
TRBV18	NA	NA	15	TRBJ1-4	TGTGCCAGCTCCCCTCCCTCTTCAACTAATGAAAAACTGTTTTTT	CASSPPSSTNEKLFF
TRBV7-2	NA	NA	16	TRBJ1-2	TGTGCCAGCAGCTTATCTCCGAGACACCTATTCAGTGGCTACACCTTC	CASSLSPRHLFSGYTF
TRBV5-5	NA	TRBD1	15	TRBJ1-6	TGTGCCAGCAGCTTGGTGGCAGGGGGCAATTCACCCCTCCACTTT	CASSLVAGGNSPLHF
TRBV5-1	NA	TRBD1	15	TRBJ1-5	TGCGCCAGCAGCTGGGGGGACAGGGTGGATCAGCCCCAGCATTTT	CASSWGDRVDQPQHF
TRBV12-2	NA	NA	16	TRBJ2-7	TGTGCAAGTCGCTTCCCGGGACTAGCGGCCTCCTACGAGCAGTACTTC	CASRFPGLAASYEQYF
TRBV27	NA	NA	13	TRBJ2-5	TGTGCCAGCAGTTCCAGGGACCAAGAGACCCAGTACTTC	CASSSRDQETQYF
TRBV27	few	TRBD2	16	TRBJ2-3	TGTGCCAGCAGTTTCGGGACTAGCGGGGCCACAGATACGCAGTATTTT	CASSFGTSGATDTQYF
TRBV7-8	NA	TRBD1	16	TRBJ2-5	TGTGCCAGCAGCTTTACCGGGACAGGGGGCCTGGAGACCCAGTACTTC	CASSFTGTGGLETQYF
TRBV9	NA	NA	17	TRBJ2-2	TGTGCCAGCAGCGTCCCTCAGAGAACTACGAACACCGGGGAGCTGTTTTTT	CASSVPQRTTNTGELFF
TRBV5-6	NA	NA	13	TRBJ1-6	TGTGCCAGCAGCTTGACCTCGACAGTTCTCCTCCACTTT	CASSLTSTVLLHF
TRBV5-6	medium-sized	NA	13	TRBJ2-7	TGTGCCAGCCGGGCAGAAGGGAGCTACGAGCAGTACTTC	CASRAEGSYEQYF
TRBV7-6	NA	NA	18	TRBJ2-2	TGTGCCAGCAGCTCCCCTGTAGGGCACGGGGCGAACACCGGGGAGCTGTTTTTT	CASSSPVGHGANTGELFF
TRBV28	NA	NA	12	TRBJ1-1	TGTGCCAGCAGCCCTAGGAACACTGAAGCTTTCTTT	CASSPRNTEAFF
TRBV7-6	NA	TRBD1	14	TRBJ2-7	TGTGCCAGCAGCCCCCGGACAGGGCTCTACGAGCAGTACTTC	CASSPRTGLYEQYF
TRBV7-2	NA	NA	14	TRBJ1-2	TGTGCCAGCAGCTTAGCGGGGGGGGAAGGAGGCTACACCTTC	CASSLAGGEGGYTF
TRBV7-8	NA	NA	14	TRBJ2-3	TGTGCCAGCAGCTCCCAGGGGCCCACAGATACGCAGTATTTT	CASSSQGPTDTQYF
TRBV5-6	NA	TRBD1	14	TRBJ2-7	TGTGCCAGCAGCTTGGGGGACAGAACCTACGAGCAGTACTTC	CASSLGDRTYEQYF
TRBV4-2	NA	NA	15	TRBJ2-5	TGTGCCAGCAGCCAAGATCGTGGCGGACAAGAGACCCAGTACTTC	CASSQDRGGQETQYF
TRBV7-6	NA	NA	17	TRBJ2-1	TGTGCCAGCAGCTCCGGGATTCCCGGTGGACAGTACAATGAGCAGTTCTTC	CASSSGIPGGQYNEQFF
TRBV27	NA	TRBD1	14	TRBJ1-2	TGTGCCAGCAGGGCGGGACAGGGGTCTGGTGGCTACACCTTC	CASRAGQGSGGYTF
TRBV6-5	NA	NA	11	TRBJ2-5	TGTGCCAGCAGTTACCGGGAGACCCAGTACTTC	CASSYRETQYF
TRBV2	few	NA	15	TRBJ2-7	TGTGCCAGCTCCCTGGGCGGGGAGAGCTCCTACGAGCAGTACTTC	CASSLGGESSYEQYF
TRBV5-4	NA	NA	14	TRBJ1-2	TGTGCCAGCAGCGCCTCCAGGGTTCCCTATGGCTACACCTTC	CASSASRVPYGYTF
TRBV2	NA	NA	15	TRBJ2-2	TGTGCCAGCACCGGATTGGGCGGAGGGACCGGGGAGCTGTTTTTT	CASTGLGGGTGELFF
TRBV6-5	NA	NA	14	TRBJ1-6	TGTGCCAGCAGTTACCGGACAGAGCAGGGGTCCCTCCACTTT	CASSYRTEQGSLHF
TRBV19	NA	NA	11	TRBJ1-1	TGTGCCAGCAGACTAAACACTGAAGCTTTCTTT	CASRLNTEAFF
TRBV5-1	few	NA	16	TRBJ2-5	TGCGCCAGCAGCTTGGAGGGGATTCTAGGTAGCGAGACCCAGTACTTC	CASSLEGILGSETQYF
TRBV6-5	NA	TRBD1	13	TRBJ2-7	TGTGCCAGCAGGGGACAGGGGGTCCACGAGCAGTACTTC	CASRGQGVHEQYF
TRBV15	NA	NA	14	TRBJ2-7	TGTGCCACCAGCAGAGGACTCCCCTCCTACGAGCAGTACTTC	CATSRGLPSYEQYF
TRBV7-6	NA	NA	13	TRBJ1-4	TGTGCCAGCAGCTTTGGGTCCGGGGAAAAACTGTTTTTT	CASSFGSGEKLFF
TRBV7-9	NA	TRBD1	15	TRBJ2-7	TGTTCCAGCAGCTCGGGACAGGGGAGAGCTCAGGAGCAGTACTTC	CSSSSGQGRAQEQYF
TRBV5-1	NA	NA	14	TRBJ2-7	TGCGCCAGCAGCGCGATGCCGGGGGCCTACGAGCAGTACTTC	CASSAMPGAYEQYF
TRBV5-8	NA	TRBD2	16	TRBJ2-1	TGTGCCAGCAGGGGAGGACTAGCGGGGGTCTACAATGAGCAGTTCTTC	CASRGGLAGVYNEQFF
TRBV2	NA	TRBD1	17	TRBJ1-1	TGTGCCAGCAGATGGGACAGGGGGGAGATGCTGAACACTGAAGCTTTCTTT	CASRWDRGEMLNTEAFF
TRBV29-1	NA	TRBD2	14	TRBJ2-5	TGCAGCGTTGAAACAGCGGGGGGGCCAGAGACCCAGTACTTC	CSVETAGGPETQYF
TRBV19	NA	TRBD1	14	TRBJ2-2	TGTGCCAGTAATGACAGGGGGCCCCCCGGGGAGCTGTTTTTT	CASNDRGPPGELFF
TRBV15	NA	TRBD1	16	TRBJ2-5	TGTGCCACCAGCAGAGATTGGGGCGACAGGGGTGAGACCCAGTACTTC	CATSRDWGDRGETQYF
TRBV9	NA	NA	13	TRBJ1-4	TGTGCCAGCAGCCGGGGAGGTGATGAAAAACTGTTTTTT	CASSRGGDEKLFF
TRBV6-5	few	NA	14	TRBJ1-6	TGTGCCAGCAGGTTGGACACCTATAATTCACCCCTCCACTTT	CASRLDTYNSPLHF
TRBV6-5	NA	TRBD1	14	TRBJ1-1	TGTGCCAGCAGGAACAGGGGTAGTAGCACTGAAGCTTTCTTT	CASRNRGSSTEAFF